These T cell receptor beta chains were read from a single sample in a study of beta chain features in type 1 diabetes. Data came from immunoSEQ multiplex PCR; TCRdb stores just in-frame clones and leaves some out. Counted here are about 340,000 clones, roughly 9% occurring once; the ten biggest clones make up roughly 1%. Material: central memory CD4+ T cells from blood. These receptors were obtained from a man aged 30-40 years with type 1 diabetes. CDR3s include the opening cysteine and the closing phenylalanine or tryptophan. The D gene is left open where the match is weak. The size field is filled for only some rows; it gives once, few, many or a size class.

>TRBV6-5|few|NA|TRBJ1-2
CASSYSYREVSGYTF
TGTGCCAGCAGTTACTCCTACAGGGAGGTTTCGGGCTACACCTTC
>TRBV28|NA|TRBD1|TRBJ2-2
CASSLRQGNTGELFF
TGTGCCAGCAGTCTGCGACAGGGAAACACCGGGGAGCTGTTTTTT
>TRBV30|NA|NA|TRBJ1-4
CAWSYRGEKLFF
TGTGCCTGGAGTTATCGGGGGGAAAAACTGTTTTTT
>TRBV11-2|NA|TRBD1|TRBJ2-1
CASSLITGARYNEQFF
TGTGCCAGCAGCTTGATAACAGGGGCGAGATACAATGAGCAGTTCTTC
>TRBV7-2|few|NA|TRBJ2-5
CASSLFSVRETQYF
TGTGCCAGCAGCTTATTCTCGGTGAGGGAGACCCAGTACTTC
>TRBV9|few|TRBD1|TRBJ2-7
CASSVEGQGSEQYF
TGTGCCAGCAGCGTAGAGGGACAGGGGAGCGAGCAGTACTTC
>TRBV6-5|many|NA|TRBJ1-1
CASSYEGWNTEAFF
TGTGCCAGCAGTTACGAGGGATGGAACACTGAAGCTTTCTTT
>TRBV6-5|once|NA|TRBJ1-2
CASSYKGRGGYTF
TGTGCCAGCAGTTACAAGGGGAGGGGTGGCTACACCTTC
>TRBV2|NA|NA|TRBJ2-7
CASSEGQRPTYEQYF
TGTGCCAGCAGTGAAGGACAGCGTCCGACCTACGAGCAGTACTTC
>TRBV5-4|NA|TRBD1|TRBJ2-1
CASSQETGDTEQFF
TGCGCCAGCAGCCAAGAAACAGGGGACACTGAGCAGTTCTTC
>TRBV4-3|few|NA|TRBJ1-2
CASSQDPRSNYGYTF
TGCGCCAGCAGCCAAGATCCCAGATCTAACTATGGCTACACCTTC
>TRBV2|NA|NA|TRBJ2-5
CASSAVSAEETQYF
TGTGCCAGCAGTGCGGTTAGCGCCGAAGAGACCCAGTACTTC
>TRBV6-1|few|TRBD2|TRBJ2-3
CASSAAAGGTDTQYF
TGTGCCAGCAGTGCCGCAGCGGGGGGCACAGATACGCAGTATTTT
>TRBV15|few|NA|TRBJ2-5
CATSRGDDGETQYF
TGTGCCACCAGCAGAGGGGACGATGGGGAGACCCAGTACTTC
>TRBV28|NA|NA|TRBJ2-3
CASSPGLPPYTQYF
TGTGCCAGCAGCCCGGGCCTCCCCCCGTATACGCAGTATTTT
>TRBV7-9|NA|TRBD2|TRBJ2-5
CASSETSGGVETQYF
TGTGCCAGCAGCGAAACTAGCGGGGGGGTAGAGACCCAGTACTTC
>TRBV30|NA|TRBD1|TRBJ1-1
CAWLPWDRVGTEAFF
TGTGCCTGGTTACCCTGGGACAGGGTGGGGACTGAAGCTTTCTTT
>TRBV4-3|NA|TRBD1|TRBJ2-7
CASSPSIGQGYEQYF
TGCGCCAGCAGCCCATCTATAGGACAGGGGTACGAGCAGTACTTC
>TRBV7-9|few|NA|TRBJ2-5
CASSLVGTVQETQYF
TGTGCCAGCAGCCTAGTAGGGACCGTGCAAGAGACCCAGTACTTC
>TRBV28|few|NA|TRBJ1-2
CASSLGGGYGYTF
TGTGCCAGCAGTTTAGGGGGCGGCTATGGCTACACCTTC
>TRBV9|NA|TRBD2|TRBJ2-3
CASGYGLAADTQYF
TGTGCCAGCGGCTACGGACTAGCAGCAGATACGCAGTATTTT
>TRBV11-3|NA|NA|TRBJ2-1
CASSLVPGIEQFF
TGTGCCAGCAGCTTAGTTCCAGGGATTGAGCAGTTCTTC
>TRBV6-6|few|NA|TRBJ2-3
CASSYSGDTQYF
TGTGCCAGCAGTTACTCTGGAGATACGCAGTATTTT
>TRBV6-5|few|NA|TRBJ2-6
CASRLDRGGLTF
TGTGCCAGCAGACTTGACAGGGGAGGGTTGACTTTC
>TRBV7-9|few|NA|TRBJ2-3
CASSPVLGFADTQYF
TGTGCCAGCAGCCCCGTCCTGGGATTTGCAGATACGCAGTATTTT
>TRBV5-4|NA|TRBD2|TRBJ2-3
CASSLSGGPDTQYF
TGTGCCAGCAGCTTGAGCGGGGGGCCAGATACGCAGTATTTT
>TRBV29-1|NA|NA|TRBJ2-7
CSVEASREQGQYF
TGCAGCGTTGAAGCCTCTCGGGAGCAGGGGCAGTACTTC
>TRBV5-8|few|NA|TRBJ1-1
CASTRSVGPAEAFF
TGTGCCAGCACCCGAAGTGTGGGGCCCGCTGAAGCTTTCTTT
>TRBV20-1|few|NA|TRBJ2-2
CSASSGELFF
TGCAGTGCATCGTCCGGGGAGCTGTTTTTT
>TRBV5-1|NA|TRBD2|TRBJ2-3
CASSLALAGIDTQYF
TGCGCCAGCAGCTTGGCTCTAGCGGGAATAGATACGCAGTATTTT
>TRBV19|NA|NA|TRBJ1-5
CASSIMGGNQPQHF
TGTGCCAGTAGTATCATGGGGGGTAATCAGCCCCAGCATTTT
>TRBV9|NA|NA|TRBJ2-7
CASSGPSVEGEQYF
TGTGCCAGCAGCGGCCCATCGGTAGAGGGGGAGCAGTACTTC
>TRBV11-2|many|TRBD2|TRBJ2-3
CASSLLAGGSTDTQYF
TGTGCCAGCAGCTTACTAGCGGGGGGCAGCACAGATACGCAGTATTTT
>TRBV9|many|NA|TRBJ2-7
CASSVDPPGEQYF
TGTGCCAGCAGCGTAGATCCGCCTGGGGAGCAGTACTTC
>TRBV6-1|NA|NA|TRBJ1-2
CASSEGLVLTSYGYTF
TGTGCCAGCAGTGAAGGTCTCGTCCTCACATCCTATGGCTACACCTTC
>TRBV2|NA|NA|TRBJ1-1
CASSERPAGAEAFF
TGTGCCAGCAGTGAACGGCCCGCGGGCGCTGAAGCTTTCTTT
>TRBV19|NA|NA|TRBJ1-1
CASSQWGDTEAFF
TGTGCCAGTAGCCAGTGGGGGGACACTGAAGCTTTCTTT
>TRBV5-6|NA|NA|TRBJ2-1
CASSKTYNEQFF
TGTGCCAGCAGCAAAACATACAATGAGCAGTTCTTC
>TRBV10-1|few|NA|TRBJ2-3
CASSEVARPGTDTQYF
TGCGCCAGCAGTGAGGTAGCGAGACCGGGCACAGATACGCAGTATTTT
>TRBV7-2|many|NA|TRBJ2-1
CASSLDLGSYNEQFF
TGTGCCAGCAGCTTAGATCTCGGGTCCTACAATGAGCAGTTCTTC
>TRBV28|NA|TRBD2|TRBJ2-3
CASSLGGSGTDTQYF
TGTGCCAGCAGCTTGGGGGGGTCTGGAACAGATACGCAGTATTTT